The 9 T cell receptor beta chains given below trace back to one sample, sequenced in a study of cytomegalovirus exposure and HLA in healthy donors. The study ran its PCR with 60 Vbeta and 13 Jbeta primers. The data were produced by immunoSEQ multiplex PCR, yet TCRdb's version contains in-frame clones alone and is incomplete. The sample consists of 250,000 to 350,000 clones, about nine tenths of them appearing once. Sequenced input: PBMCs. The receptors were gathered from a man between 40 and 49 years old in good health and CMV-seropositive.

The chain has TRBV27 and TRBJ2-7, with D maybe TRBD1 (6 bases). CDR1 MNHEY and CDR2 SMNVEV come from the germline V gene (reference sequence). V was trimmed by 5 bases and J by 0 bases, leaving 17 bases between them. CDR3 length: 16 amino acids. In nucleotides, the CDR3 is TGTGCCAGCAGTCCACTACAGGGTGGGAGCTCCTACGAGCAGTACTTC. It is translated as CASSPLQGGSSYEQYF.

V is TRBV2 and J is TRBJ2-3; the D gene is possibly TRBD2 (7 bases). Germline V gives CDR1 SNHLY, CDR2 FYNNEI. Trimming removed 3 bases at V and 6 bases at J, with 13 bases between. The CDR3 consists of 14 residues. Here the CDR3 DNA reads TGTGCCAGCAGTGAGGGGGGGGCCGTGGATACGCAGTATTTT. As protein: CASSEGGAVDTQYF.

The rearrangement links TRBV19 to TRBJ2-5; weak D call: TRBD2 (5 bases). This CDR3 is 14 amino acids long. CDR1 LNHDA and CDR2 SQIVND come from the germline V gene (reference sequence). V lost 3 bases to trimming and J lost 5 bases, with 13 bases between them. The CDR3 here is CASSMGASRETQYF. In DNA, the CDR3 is TGTGCCAGTAGTATGGGAGCCAGCAGGGAGACCCAGTACTTC.

The CDR3: CATSAQTTGEELFF. In DNA form, the CDR3 reads TGTGCCACCAGCGCGCAGACGACAGGGGAGGAACTGTTTTTT. The chain employs TRBV15 and TRBJ1-4; 8 bases fit TRBD1. The CDR3 totals 14 residues. V shed 5 bases, J shed 12 bases, and the junction held 11 bases outside the gene matches. Germline CDR1 is LNHNV and CDR2 is YYDKDF (reference sequence).

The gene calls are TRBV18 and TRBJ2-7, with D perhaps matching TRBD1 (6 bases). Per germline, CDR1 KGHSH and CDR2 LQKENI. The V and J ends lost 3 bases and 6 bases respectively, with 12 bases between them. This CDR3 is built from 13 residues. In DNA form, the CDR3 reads TGTGCCAGCTCACCCTCCCAGGGGAGCGAGCAGTACTTC. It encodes CASSPSQGSEQYF.

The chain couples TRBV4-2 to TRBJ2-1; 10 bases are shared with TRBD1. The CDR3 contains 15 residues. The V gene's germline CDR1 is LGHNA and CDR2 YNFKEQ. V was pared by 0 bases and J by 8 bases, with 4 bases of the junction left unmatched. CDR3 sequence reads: CASSQEDRGWDEQFF. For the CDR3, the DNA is TGTGCCAGCAGCCAAGAGGACAGGGGGTGGGATGAGCAGTTCTTC.

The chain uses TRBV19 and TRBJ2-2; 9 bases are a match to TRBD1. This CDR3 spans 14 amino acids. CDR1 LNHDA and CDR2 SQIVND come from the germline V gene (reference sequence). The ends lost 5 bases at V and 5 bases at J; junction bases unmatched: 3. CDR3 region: CASSYRGRTGELFF. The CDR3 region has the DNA TGTGCCAGTAGTTACAGGGGGCGGACCGGGGAGCTGTTTTTT.

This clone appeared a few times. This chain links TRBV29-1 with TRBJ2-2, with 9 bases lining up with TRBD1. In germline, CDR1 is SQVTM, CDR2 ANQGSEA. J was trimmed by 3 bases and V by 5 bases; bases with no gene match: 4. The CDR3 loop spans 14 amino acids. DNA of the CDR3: TGCAGCGTTAGCCGGACAGGGGACACCGGGGAGCTGTTTTTT. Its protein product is CSVSRTGDTGELFF.

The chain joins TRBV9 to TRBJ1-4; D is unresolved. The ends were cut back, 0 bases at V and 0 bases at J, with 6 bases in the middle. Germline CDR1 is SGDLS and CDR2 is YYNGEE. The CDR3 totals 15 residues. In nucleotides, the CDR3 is TGTGCCAGCAGCGTAGGAGCTACAACTAATGAAAAACTGTTTTTT. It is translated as CASSVGATTNEKLFF.